This is a list of T cell receptor beta chains from one sample in a study of cytomegalovirus exposure and HLA in healthy donors. Some clones are missing from TCRdb's copy, which holds only in-frame ones; the method was immunoSEQ multiplex PCR. Altogether about 150,000 clones are present, approximately 87% being singletons, with the ten largest covering 1.5%. The sequencing input was PBMCs. The receptors were sampled from a man aged 35-49 years in good health and CMV-seronegative. Each CDR3 is given with its conserved first and last residue. The D gene is left open where the match is weak. Clone size, where shown, is once, few, many, or a class for clones that have expanded.

J gene: TRBJ1-4; CDR3 length: 16; D gene: NA; clone size: NA; V gene: TRBV7-2; CDR3 protein: CASSFLTSTQGEKLFF; CDR3 DNA: TGTGCCAGCAGCTTCCTCACCAGTACCCAGGGTGAAAAACTGTTTTTT
J gene: TRBJ2-7; CDR3 length: 17; D gene: TRBD1; clone size: NA; V gene: TRBV9; CDR3 protein: CASSASTGAQYSYEQYF; CDR3 DNA: TGTGCCAGCAGCGCCTCGACAGGGGCTCAGTATTCCTACGAGCAGTACTTC
J gene: TRBJ2-1; CDR3 length: 17; D gene: TRBD1; clone size: NA; V gene: TRBV5-1; CDR3 protein: CASSWGRGTGGDNEQFF; CDR3 DNA: TGCGCCAGCAGCTGGGGGAGGGGGACAGGGGGGGACAATGAGCAGTTCTTC
J gene: TRBJ1-6; CDR3 length: 14; D gene: TRBD1; clone size: NA; V gene: TRBV5-6; CDR3 protein: CASSRDRENSPLHF; CDR3 DNA: TGTGCCAGCAGCCGAGACAGGGAAAATTCACCCCTCCACTTT
J gene: TRBJ1-5; CDR3 length: 15; D gene: NA; clone size: NA; V gene: TRBV6-1; CDR3 protein: CASSDGTHSNQPQHF; CDR3 DNA: TGTGCCAGCAGTGATGGGACACATAGCAATCAGCCCCAGCATTTT
J gene: TRBJ2-4; CDR3 length: 15; D gene: TRBD2; clone size: NA; V gene: TRBV5-6; CDR3 protein: CASSLPGGVRNIQYF; CDR3 DNA: TGTGCCAGCAGCTTGCCGGGAGGTGTGAGGAACATTCAGTACTTC
J gene: TRBJ2-1; CDR3 length: 11; D gene: NA; clone size: NA; V gene: TRBV2; CDR3 protein: CASSDLAEQFF; CDR3 DNA: TGTGCCAGCAGTGACCTGGCTGAGCAGTTCTTC
J gene: TRBJ2-1; CDR3 length: 14; D gene: TRBD2; clone size: NA; V gene: TRBV10-3; CDR3 protein: CAISPAGGVHEQFF; CDR3 DNA: TGTGCCATCAGTCCAGCGGGAGGGGTCCATGAGCAGTTCTTC
J gene: TRBJ2-5; CDR3 length: 14; D gene: TRBD2; clone size: NA; V gene: TRBV7-9; CDR3 protein: CASSPGTSQETQYF; CDR3 DNA: TGTGCCAGCAGCCCCGGGACTAGCCAAGAGACCCAGTACTTC
J gene: TRBJ1-1; CDR3 length: 13; D gene: NA; clone size: NA; V gene: TRBV4-1; CDR3 protein: CASSTGGNTEAFF; CDR3 DNA: TGCGCCAGCAGCACGGGGGGCAACACTGAAGCTTTCTTT
J gene: TRBJ2-3; CDR3 length: 20; D gene: TRBD2; clone size: NA; V gene: TRBV4-2; CDR3 protein: CASSQDLVAEGLARTDTQYF; CDR3 DNA: TGTGCCAGCAGCCAAGATCTCGTGGCGGAAGGACTAGCACGGACAGATACGCAGTATTTT
J gene: TRBJ2-2; CDR3 length: 12; D gene: NA; clone size: once; V gene: TRBV7-3; CDR3 protein: CASSIGTGELFF; CDR3 DNA: TGTGCCAGCAGCATCGGTACCGGGGAGCTGTTTTTT
J gene: TRBJ1-2; CDR3 length: 15; D gene: TRBD1; clone size: NA; V gene: TRBV15; CDR3 protein: CATSNQTGDGYGYTF; CDR3 DNA: TGTGCCACCAGCAACCAGACAGGGGATGGCTATGGCTACACCTTC
J gene: TRBJ1-1; CDR3 length: 16; D gene: TRBD1; clone size: NA; V gene: TRBV6-5; CDR3 protein: CASSLRTGRRNTEAFF; CDR3 DNA: TGTGCCAGCAGTTTGCGGACAGGTCGAAGGAACACTGAAGCTTTCTTT
J gene: TRBJ2-7; CDR3 length: 15; D gene: TRBD2; clone size: NA; V gene: TRBV6-6; CDR3 protein: CASSYSGTSHYEQYF; CDR3 DNA: TGTGCCAGCAGTTACTCGGGGACTAGCCACTACGAGCAGTACTTC
J gene: TRBJ2-1; CDR3 length: 12; D gene: NA; clone size: NA; V gene: TRBV13; CDR3 protein: CASSGLYNEQFF; CDR3 DNA: TGTGCCAGCAGCGGGCTCTACAATGAGCAGTTCTTC
J gene: TRBJ2-3; CDR3 length: 12; D gene: NA; clone size: NA; V gene: TRBV2; CDR3 protein: CASTYQADTQYF; CDR3 DNA: TGTGCCAGCACTTATCAAGCGGATACGCAGTATTTT
J gene: TRBJ1-2; CDR3 length: 12; D gene: NA; clone size: NA; V gene: TRBV10-1; CDR3 protein: CASSAGTYGYTF; CDR3 DNA: TGCGCCAGCAGTGCAGGGACTTATGGCTACACCTTC
J gene: TRBJ2-1; CDR3 length: 12; D gene: NA; clone size: once; V gene: TRBV28; CDR3 protein: CASSSSPNEQFF; CDR3 DNA: TGTGCCAGCAGTTCGTCCCCCAATGAGCAGTTCTTC
J gene: TRBJ2-7; CDR3 length: 15; D gene: NA; clone size: NA; V gene: TRBV7-8; CDR3 protein: CASSLEHASNYEQYF; CDR3 DNA: TGTGCCAGCAGCTTAGAACATGCCTCAAACTACGAGCAGTACTTC
J gene: TRBJ2-3; CDR3 length: 15; D gene: NA; clone size: NA; V gene: TRBV29-1; CDR3 protein: CSVEETGEGTDTQYF; CDR3 DNA: TGCAGCGTTGAAGAAACCGGGGAAGGGACAGATACGCAGTATTTT
J gene: TRBJ2-4; CDR3 length: 14; D gene: NA; clone size: NA; V gene: TRBV19; CDR3 protein: CASSNGLAKNIQYF; CDR3 DNA: TGTGCCAGTAGTAACGGACTAGCCAAAAACATTCAGTACTTC
J gene: TRBJ2-3; CDR3 length: 16; D gene: TRBD2; clone size: NA; V gene: TRBV7-6; CDR3 protein: CASSLMLAGGPNTQYF; CDR3 DNA: TGTGCCAGCAGCTTAATGCTAGCGGGAGGGCCGAATACGCAGTATTTT
J gene: TRBJ2-1; CDR3 length: 12; D gene: NA; clone size: NA; V gene: TRBV25-1; CDR3 protein: CATLTGYNEQFF; CDR3 DNA: TGTGCCACCTTAACAGGGTACAATGAGCAGTTCTTC
J gene: TRBJ2-7; CDR3 length: 13; D gene: NA; clone size: NA; V gene: TRBV28; CDR3 protein: CASSPGGTYEQYF; CDR3 DNA: TGTGCCAGCAGTCCCGGGGGTACCTACGAGCAGTACTTC
J gene: TRBJ2-2; CDR3 length: 13; D gene: NA; clone size: NA; V gene: TRBV18; CDR3 protein: CASSPPSTGELFF; CDR3 DNA: TGTGCCAGCTCACCACCTAGTACCGGGGAGCTGTTTTTT
J gene: TRBJ2-7; CDR3 length: 15; D gene: TRBD2; clone size: NA; V gene: TRBV19; CDR3 protein: CASSLSGGSSYEQYF; CDR3 DNA: TGTGCCAGTAGTCTTAGCGGGGGGAGCTCCTACGAGCAGTACTTC
J gene: TRBJ2-5; CDR3 length: 14; D gene: NA; clone size: NA; V gene: TRBV7-9; CDR3 protein: CASSFGQLQETQYF; CDR3 DNA: TGTGCCAGCAGTTTCGGACAGCTCCAAGAGACCCAGTACTTC
J gene: TRBJ1-4; CDR3 length: 13; D gene: NA; clone size: NA; V gene: TRBV11-2; CDR3 protein: CASSQPGIIELFF; CDR3 DNA: TGTGCCAGCAGCCAACCAGGGATCATAGAACTGTTTTTT
J gene: TRBJ2-2; CDR3 length: 14; D gene: NA; clone size: NA; V gene: TRBV11-3; CDR3 protein: CASSPYPNTGELFF; CDR3 DNA: TGTGCCAGCTCTCCGTATCCCAACACCGGGGAGCTGTTTTTT
J gene: TRBJ1-4; CDR3 length: 11; D gene: NA; clone size: few; V gene: TRBV29-1; CDR3 protein: CSVEDREKLFF; CDR3 DNA: TGCAGCGTTGAAGACCGGGAAAAACTGTTTTTT
J gene: TRBJ2-6; CDR3 length: 15; D gene: TRBD1; clone size: NA; V gene: TRBV7-9; CDR3 protein: CASSQTGPGANVLTF; CDR3 DNA: TGTGCCAGCAGCCAGACAGGGCCCGGGGCCAACGTCCTGACTTTC
J gene: TRBJ2-7; CDR3 length: 14; D gene: TRBD1; clone size: few; V gene: TRBV7-6; CDR3 protein: CASSPLGTGGEQYF; CDR3 DNA: TGTGCCAGCAGCCCCCTAGGGACAGGGGGCGAGCAGTACTTC
J gene: TRBJ2-7; CDR3 length: 15; D gene: TRBD2; clone size: NA; V gene: TRBV19; CDR3 protein: CASSVAGYSSYEQYF; CDR3 DNA: TGTGCCAGTAGTGTAGCGGGATATAGCTCCTACGAGCAGTACTTC
J gene: TRBJ1-2; CDR3 length: 11; D gene: NA; clone size: once; V gene: TRBV29-1; CDR3 protein: CSTAGGAGYTF; CDR3 DNA: TGCAGCACGGCCGGGGGAGCAGGCTACACCTTC
J gene: TRBJ1-2; CDR3 length: 14; D gene: TRBD1; clone size: NA; V gene: TRBV2; CDR3 protein: CASRDRVGNYGHTF; CDR3 DNA: TGTGCCAGCAGGGACAGGGTCGGAAACTATGGCCACACCTTC
J gene: TRBJ1-6; CDR3 length: 15; D gene: TRBD1; clone size: NA; V gene: TRBV7-2; CDR3 protein: CASSLWTGGNSPLHF; CDR3 DNA: TGTGCCAGCAGCTTATGGACAGGGGGTAATTCACCCCTCCACTTT
J gene: TRBJ2-2; CDR3 length: 17; D gene: TRBD2; clone size: NA; V gene: TRBV11-2; CDR3 protein: CASSLPWIAGGIGELFF; CDR3 DNA: TGTGCCAGCAGCTTACCTTGGATAGCGGGAGGGATCGGGGAGCTGTTTTTT
J gene: TRBJ2-7; CDR3 length: 13; D gene: NA; clone size: NA; V gene: TRBV6-1; CDR3 protein: CASSEGQGHEQYF; CDR3 DNA: TGTGCCAGCAGTGAAGGGCAGGGTCACGAGCAGTACTTC
J gene: TRBJ1-1; CDR3 length: 11; D gene: NA; clone size: NA; V gene: TRBV25-1; CDR3 protein: CASSRGTEAFF; CDR3 DNA: TGTGCCAGCAGTAGGGGTACTGAAGCTTTCTTT
J gene: TRBJ2-1; CDR3 length: 15; D gene: NA; clone size: NA; V gene: TRBV4-3; CDR3 protein: CASSQDKDPYNEQFF; CDR3 DNA: TGCGCCAGCAGCCAGGACAAGGACCCCTACAATGAGCAGTTCTTC
J gene: TRBJ2-7; CDR3 length: 14; D gene: TRBD1; clone size: NA; V gene: TRBV5-1; CDR3 protein: CASSLIGQGYEQYF; CDR3 DNA: TGCGCCAGCAGCTTGATCGGACAGGGGTACGAGCAGTACTTC
J gene: TRBJ2-1; CDR3 length: 19; D gene: TRBD2; clone size: NA; V gene: TRBV29-1; CDR3 protein: CSVDQRGLAGGSSYNEQFF; CDR3 DNA: TGCAGCGTTGACCAAAGGGGGCTAGCGGGAGGAAGCTCCTACAATGAGCAGTTCTTC
J gene: TRBJ2-7; CDR3 length: 16; D gene: TRBD1; clone size: NA; V gene: TRBV13; CDR3 protein: CASSSIRDRGSYEQYF; CDR3 DNA: TGTGCCAGCAGCTCCATCCGGGACAGGGGCTCCTACGAGCAGTACTTC
J gene: TRBJ2-1; CDR3 length: 14; D gene: NA; clone size: once; V gene: TRBV29-1; CDR3 protein: CSVEKTCGYNEQFF; CDR3 DNA: TGCAGCGTTGAAAAAACTTGCGGGTACAATGAGCAGTTCTTC
J gene: TRBJ2-3; CDR3 length: 15; D gene: TRBD1; clone size: NA; V gene: TRBV28; CDR3 protein: CASSLPTGGADTQYF; CDR3 DNA: TGTGCCAGCAGTTTACCCACAGGGGGTGCAGATACGCAGTATTTT
J gene: TRBJ1-2; CDR3 length: 12; D gene: NA; clone size: NA; V gene: TRBV4-3; CDR3 protein: CASSQGAHGYTF; CDR3 DNA: TGCGCCAGCAGCCAGGGGGCGCATGGCTACACCTTC
J gene: TRBJ2-5; CDR3 length: 15; D gene: TRBD2; clone size: NA; V gene: TRBV6-5; CDR3 protein: CASSSRDYLRETQYF; CDR3 DNA: TGTGCCAGCAGTTCCAGGGACTACCTCCGGGAGACCCAGTACTTC
J gene: TRBJ2-7; CDR3 length: 14; D gene: NA; clone size: NA; V gene: TRBV7-8; CDR3 protein: CASSSESGAVEQYF; CDR3 DNA: TGTGCCAGCAGCTCCGAATCAGGGGCAGTCGAGCAGTACTTC
J gene: TRBJ1-3; CDR3 length: 16; D gene: NA; clone size: NA; V gene: TRBV4-2; CDR3 protein: CASSQDPTGKGNTIYF; CDR3 DNA: TGTGCCAGCAGCCAAGACCCCACAGGGAAAGGAAACACCATATATTTT
J gene: TRBJ2-1; CDR3 length: 13; D gene: NA; clone size: NA; V gene: TRBV7-3; CDR3 protein: CASSLIDNHEQFF; CDR3 DNA: TGTGCCAGCAGCTTAATAGATAACCATGAGCAGTTCTTC
J gene: TRBJ2-7; CDR3 length: 15; D gene: TRBD1; clone size: NA; V gene: TRBV7-8; CDR3 protein: CASSLGGRGLSEQYF; CDR3 DNA: TGTGCCAGCAGCTTAGGGGGCAGGGGGCTGAGCGAGCAGTACTTC
J gene: TRBJ1-4; CDR3 length: 15; D gene: TRBD1; clone size: NA; V gene: TRBV5-6; CDR3 protein: CASRPDRGPEEKLFF; CDR3 DNA: TGTGCCAGCAGGCCCGACAGGGGGCCAGAGGAAAAACTGTTTTTT
J gene: TRBJ1-5; CDR3 length: 16; D gene: NA; clone size: NA; V gene: TRBV7-8; CDR3 protein: CASSLGPSGSGDTQHF; CDR3 DNA: TGTGCCAGCAGCTTAGGTCCTAGCGGGAGTGGCGATACGCAGCATTTT
J gene: TRBJ2-5; CDR3 length: 15; D gene: NA; clone size: NA; V gene: TRBV18; CDR3 protein: CASSLNGGPEETQYF; CDR3 DNA: TGTGCCAGCTCACTCAACGGGGGGCCCGAGGAGACCCAGTACTTC
J gene: TRBJ2-1; CDR3 length: 15; D gene: TRBD1; clone size: few; V gene: TRBV10-3; CDR3 protein: CAISGPEGQDYEQFF; CDR3 DNA: TGTGCCATCAGTGGACCTGAGGGACAGGACTATGAGCAGTTCTTC
J gene: TRBJ2-7; CDR3 length: 14; D gene: TRBD2; clone size: NA; V gene: TRBV7-2; CDR3 protein: CASRRAGHSYEQYF; CDR3 DNA: TGTGCCAGCCGGAGAGCGGGGCACTCCTACGAGCAGTACTTC